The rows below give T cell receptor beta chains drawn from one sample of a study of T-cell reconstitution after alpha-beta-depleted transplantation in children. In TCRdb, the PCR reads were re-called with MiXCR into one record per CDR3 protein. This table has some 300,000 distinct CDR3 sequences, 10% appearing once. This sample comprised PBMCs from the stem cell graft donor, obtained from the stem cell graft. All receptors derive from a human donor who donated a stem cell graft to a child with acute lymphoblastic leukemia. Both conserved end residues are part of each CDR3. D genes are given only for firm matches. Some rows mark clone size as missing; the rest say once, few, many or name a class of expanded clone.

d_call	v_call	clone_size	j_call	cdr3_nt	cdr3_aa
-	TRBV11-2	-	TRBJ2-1	TGTGCCAGCAGCTTAGCCTCTACAGACAATGAGCAGTTCTTC	CASSLASTDNEQFF
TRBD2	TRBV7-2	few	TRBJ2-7	TGTGCCAGCAGCCACGGACTAGCGGCGGTTTATTCCTACGAGCAGTACTTC	CASSHGLAAVYSYEQYF
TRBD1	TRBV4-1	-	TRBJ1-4	TGCGCCAGCAGCCACAGGGGGCCGGGTGAAAAACTGTTTTTT	CASSHRGPGEKLFF
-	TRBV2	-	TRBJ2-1	TGTGCCAGCAGTGAAGGCAGGGTTTACAATGAGCAGTTCTTC	CASSEGRVYNEQFF
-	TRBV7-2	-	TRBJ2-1	TGTGCCAGCAGCCCGCAACGGGGTGCATCCCAGAATGAGCAGTTCTTC	CASSPQRGASQNEQFF
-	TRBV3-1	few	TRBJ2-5	TGTGCCAGCAGAGACACAGGAGCCCAAGAGACCCAGTACTTC	CASRDTGAQETQYF
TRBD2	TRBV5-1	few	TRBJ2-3	TGCGCCAGCAGCTTGGATAGAGCGGGAGGGCAAGATACGCAGTATTTT	CASSLDRAGGQDTQYF
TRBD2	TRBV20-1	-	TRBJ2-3	TGCAGTGCTCCGAGGGAGGGCCCCACGGCAGATACGCAGTATTTT	CSAPREGPTADTQYF
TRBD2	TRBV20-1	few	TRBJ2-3	TGCAGTGCTAGACCTCGACTAGCGGGAACCACAGATACGCAGTATTTT	CSARPRLAGTTDTQYF
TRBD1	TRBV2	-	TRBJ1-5	TGTGCCAGCAGGCCGGGACAGCGATTCTTAAGCAATCAGCCCCAGCATTTT	CASRPGQRFLSNQPQHF
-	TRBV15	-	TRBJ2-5	TGTGCCACCAGCAGAGCCCCGGGAGAGACCCAGTACTTC	CATSRAPGETQYF
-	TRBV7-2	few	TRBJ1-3	TGTGCCAGCAGCTTAGCTTTCAAGGGCGGCCACTCTGGAAACACCATATATTTT	CASSLAFKGGHSGNTIYF
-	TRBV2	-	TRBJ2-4	TGTGCCAGCAGTGAAGCGCTTCGGAGCAGTCAAAACATTCAGTACTTC	CASSEALRSSQNIQYF
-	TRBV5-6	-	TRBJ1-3	TGTGCCAGCAGCTTTACAGACTCTGGAAACACCATATATTTT	CASSFTDSGNTIYF
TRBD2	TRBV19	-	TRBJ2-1	TGTGCCAGTAGGGGGACTAGCTCCTACAATGAGCAGTTCTTC	CASRGTSSYNEQFF
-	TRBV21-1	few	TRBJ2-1	TGTGCCAGCAGCAAAGGGTCTCCACAGGGCCCCTCCTACAATGAGCAGTTCTTC	CASSKGSPQGPSYNEQFF
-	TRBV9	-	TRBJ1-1	TGTGCCAGCAGCGTTCGGGTGAACACTGAAGCTTTCTTT	CASSVRVNTEAFF
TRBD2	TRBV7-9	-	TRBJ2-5	TGTGCCAGCAGCTTAAAGAGGGCTAGCGGACAAGAGACCCAGTACTTC	CASSLKRASGQETQYF
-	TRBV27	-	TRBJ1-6	TGTGCCAGCAGTTCGCCAGGGGACAATTCACCCCTCCACTTT	CASSSPGDNSPLHF
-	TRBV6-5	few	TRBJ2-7	TGTGCCAGCAGTCCGAGACAGTTCTACGAGCAGTACTTC	CASSPRQFYEQYF
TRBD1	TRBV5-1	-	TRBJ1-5	TGCGCCAGCAGCTTGGGGGGGCTTGGGGGACAGGATAGCAATCAGCCCCAGCATTTT	CASSLGGLGGQDSNQPQHF
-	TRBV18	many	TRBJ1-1	TGTGCCAGCTCACCGGATATGAACACTGAAGCTTTCTTT	CASSPDMNTEAFF
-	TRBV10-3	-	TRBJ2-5	TGTGCCATCAGTAAAGGGGGTGGGATTCAACAAGAGACCCAGTACTTC	CAISKGGGIQQETQYF
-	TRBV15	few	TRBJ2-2	TGTGCCACCAGCAGAGATAAGGGTTGGCGGGACACCGGGGAGCTGTTTTTT	CATSRDKGWRDTGELFF
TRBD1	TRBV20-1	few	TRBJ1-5	TGCAGTGCCCCGGGACAGGGAGGTCAGCCCCAGCATTTT	CSAPGQGGQPQHF
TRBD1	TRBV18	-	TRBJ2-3	TGTGCCAGCTCACCATACACGACAGGGGGCGCAGATACGCAGTATTTT	CASSPYTTGGADTQYF
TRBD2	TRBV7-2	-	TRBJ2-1	TGTGCCAGCAGCATAACGACTAGCGGGGGGGAACAGTTCTTC	CASSITTSGGEQFF
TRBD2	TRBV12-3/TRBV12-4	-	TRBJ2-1	TGTGCCAGCAGCCGGACTAGCGGGAGTGTCAATGAGCAGTTCTTC	CASSRTSGSVNEQFF
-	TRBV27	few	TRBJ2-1	TGTGCCAGCAGTTTAAACGGAGGCTATGAGCAGTTCTTC	CASSLNGGYEQFF
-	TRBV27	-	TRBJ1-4	TGTGCCAGCAGTCCAGACTGGACTCTAAAGGGAGCTAATGAAAAACTGTTTTTT	CASSPDWTLKGANEKLFF
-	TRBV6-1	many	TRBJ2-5	TGTGCCAGCAGTGAACAGCAAGAGACCCAGTACTTC	CASSEQQETQYF
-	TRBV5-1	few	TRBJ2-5	TGCGCCAGCAGCTTGCCTCCTCCCGGGGAAGAGACCCAGTACTTC	CASSLPPPGEETQYF
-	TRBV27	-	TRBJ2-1	TGTGCCAGCAGCCCCTTAAGTTCCAATGAGCTGTTCTTC	CASSPLSSNELFF
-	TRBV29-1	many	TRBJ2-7	TGCAGCGGACGGGACGGGCCCTACGAGCAGTACTTC	CSGRDGPYEQYF
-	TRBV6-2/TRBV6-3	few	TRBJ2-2	TGTGCCAGCAGTTACTCGGTAGTGAACACCGGGGAGCTGTTTTTT	CASSYSVVNTGELFF
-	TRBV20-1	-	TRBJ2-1	TGCAGTGCTAGAGATTTCTGGGCGGGATACAATGAGCAGTTCTTC	CSARDFWAGYNEQFF
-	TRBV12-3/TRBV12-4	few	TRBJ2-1	TGTGCCAGCAGCCTCGAAGGAGGAGCCTACAATGAGCAGTTCTTC	CASSLEGGAYNEQFF
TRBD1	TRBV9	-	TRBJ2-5	TGTGCCAGCAGCGCAGGGACGGACAGGGGGTTTTTGGAGACCCAGTACTTC	CASSAGTDRGFLETQYF
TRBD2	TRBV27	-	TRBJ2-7	TGTGCCAGCAGTCCGACCCCGGGACTAGCGGGAGGGTCCTACGAGCAGTACTTC	CASSPTPGLAGGSYEQYF
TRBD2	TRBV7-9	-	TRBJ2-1	TGTGCCAGCAGCTTGATGAGGTCTAGCGGGACAAATGAGCAGTTCTTC	CASSLMRSSGTNEQFF
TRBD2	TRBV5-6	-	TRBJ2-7	TGTGCCAGCAGCTTGTCGGACGGACTAGCATCGTTCTACGAGCAGTACTTC	CASSLSDGLASFYEQYF
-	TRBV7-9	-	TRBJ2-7	TGTGCCAGCAGCTTAGCGCAGACGGCGCTGAGCTCCTACGAGCAGTACTTC	CASSLAQTALSSYEQYF
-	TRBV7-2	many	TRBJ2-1	TGTGCCAGCAGCTTAGCGAGGGCGGAGTACAATGAGCAGTTCTTC	CASSLARAEYNEQFF
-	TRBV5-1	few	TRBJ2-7	TGCGCCAGCAGCCGGACCTCGGGGGAGAACTACGAGCAGTACTTC	CASSRTSGENYEQYF
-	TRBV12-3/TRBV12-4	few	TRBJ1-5	TGTGCCAGCAGTTTTGAGCCGAGGGCCAATCAGCCCCAGCATTTT	CASSFEPRANQPQHF